These 14 T cell receptor beta chains were sequenced from one sample in a study of T cells after posttransplantation cyclophosphamide. Treatment was busulfan-fludarabine conditioning, a marrow graft, and cyclophosphamide on days +3 and +4. This table comes from immunoSEQ multiplex PCR, and its TCRdb copy is limited to in-frame clones, with some not included. The top ten clones hold 15% of a sample with about 11,000 clones, approximately 86% of them seen once. This material consisted of PBMCs, taken about 1,700 days after allogeneic stem cell transplant with posttransplant cyclophosphamide. Source of these receptors: a female patient in her fifties or sixties who received an allogeneic stem cell transplant from a related donor, was CMV-positive, and had no GVHD. Some T cells here may be from the graft donor.

The chain is built from TRBV6-1 and TRBJ2-4, with TRBD1 identical over 8 bases. V shed 0 bases and J 3 bases; nucleotides not matched to a gene: 22. Germline V gene sequence: CDR1 MNHNS, CDR2 SASEGT. This CDR3 has 22 amino acids. The CDR3 reads CASSEAPSIRDRRGSGKNIQYF. The CDR3 DNA sequence: TGTGCCAGCAGTGAAGCCCCTTCAATCCGGGACAGGAGGGGGTCAGGCAAAAACATTCAGTACTTC.

J is TRBJ2-7 and V is TRBV30; weak D call: TRBD1 (5 bases). Germline CDR1 GTSNPN, CDR2 SVGIG (reference sequence). The CDR3 has 13 amino acids. Trimming removed 5 bases at V and 7 bases at J, with 18 bases between. CDR3 sequence reads: CAWSRQLDWEQYF. CDR3 coding DNA: TGTGCCTGGTCCCGACAGCTAGATTGGGAGCAGTACTTC.

The sample holds a few counts of this clone. CDR3 bases: TGTGCCAGCAGTGGACAGGCCTCCGGCTACACCTTC. Translating gives CASSGQASGYTF. The rearrangement links TRBV6-5 to TRBJ1-2; TRBD1 aligns across 7 bases. The germline gives CDR1 MNHEY, CDR2 SVGAGI. CDR3 length: 12 amino acids. After removal of 5 bases from V and 8 bases from J, the junction contained 5 bases not matched to a gene.

This chain joins TRBV7-2 and TRBJ1-2; TRBD1 might be the D (6 bases). Trimming shortened V by 1 base and J by 2 bases, and 11 bases separated the two germline ends. Germline assignment: CDR1 SGHTA and CDR2 FQGNSA. This CDR3 is built from 15 residues. This CDR3 reads CASSLGTEYNYGYTF. DNA for the CDR3: TGTGCCAGCAGCTTAGGGACAGAGTACAACTATGGCTACACCTTC.

V gene TRBV7-8 combines with J gene TRBJ2-6; a possible D gene is TRBD2 (7 bases). Germline assignment: CDR1 SGHVS and CDR2 FQNEAQ. There are 19 residues in the CDR3. Trimming removed 1 base from V and 0 bases from J, with 16 bases in between. Here the CDR3 DNA reads TGTGCCAGCAGCTTAGGGGGGGGACAACTGAGCTCTGGGGCCAACGTCCTGACTTTC. Amino acid sequence: CASSLGGGQLSSGANVLTF.

The chain uses TRBV27 and TRBJ1-4; maybe TRBD1 (5 bases). With 3 bases removed from V and 8 bases from J, the gap between germline ends came to 13 bases. This CDR3 has 14 amino acids. The germline gives CDR1 MNHEY, CDR2 SMNVEV (reference sequence). The CDR3, as DNA: TGTGCCAGCAGTTTCCTTGACGCAGGGGAAAAACTGTTTTTT. Protein: CASSFLDAGEKLFF.

This clone was detected a few times. The rearrangement joins TRBV11-2 to TRBJ1-4; 7 bases line up with TRBD1. The J segment lost 5 bases and the V segment lost 2 bases, leaving 2 bases of the junction unmatched. Per the germline V gene, CDR1 is SGHAT and CDR2 is FQNNGV. There are 14 residues in the CDR3. The CDR3 bases are TGTGCCAGCAGCTTAATGACAGGGAATGAAAAACTGTTTTTT. It yields the protein CASSLMTGNEKLFF.

A remark on this clone: This CDR3 is missing its conserved last phenylalanine or tryptophan, likely due to a read error. Because the CDR3's place on the DNA is in doubt, the DNA is left out and the CDR3 is given as listed by TCRdb. J is TRBJ1-2 and V is TRBV6-1; TRBD1, the table's D call, lacks a check against the DNA. Germline CDR1 reads MNHNS; CDR2 reads SASEGT. The CDR3 has 14 residues if both end residues are counted. The chain's CDR3 is CASSEVTGGMNPLG.

The chain employs TRBV21-1 and TRBJ2-2; the D segment call TRBD2 is taken from the table without a DNA check. TRBV21-1 is annotated as a pseudogene. This CDR3 comprises 20 residues. CDR3: CASSSIQGLAPMRNTGELFF. In nucleotides, the CDR3 is TGTGCCAGCAGCAGCATTCAGGGACTAGCGCCGATGAGGAACACCGGGGAGCTGTTTTTT.

This chain joins TRBV5-1 and TRBJ2-1; maybe TRBD2 (6 bases). V shed 5 bases and J shed 12 bases, with 18 bases lying between them. CDR1 and CDR2 (germline): SGHRS, YFSETQ. The CDR3 covers 13 residues. The CDR3 nucleotides are TGCGCCAGCAGTAGCGGAGATATACTCGGGCAGTTCTTC. Protein sequence: CASSSGDILGQFF.

The genes are TRBV7-2 and TRBJ2-7, with D maybe TRBD2 (5 bases). The CDR3 covers 16 residues. The V end lost 5 bases, the J end lost 5 bases, and 22 bases lay between the germline ends. The germline gives CDR1 SGHTA, CDR2 FQGNSA. The CDR3 sequence is CASSHLIWSSNNEQYF. The CDR3 nucleotides read TGTGCCAGCAGCCATCTCATTTGGTCTAGCAACAACGAGCAGTACTTC.

The V call is TRBV27, the J call TRBJ2-1, with 10 positions matching TRBD2. Trimming took 3 bases from V and 6 from J; bases not matched to a gene: 17. The CDR3 runs 19 residues. Germline V gene data show CDR1 as MNHEY and CDR2 as SMNVEV (reference sequence). CDR3 protein: CASSFWPPGASGSRNEQFF. DNA of the CDR3: TGTGCCAGCAGTTTTTGGCCCCCCGGTGCTAGCGGGAGTCGCAATGAGCAGTTCTTC.

This chain links TRBV5-5 with TRBJ2-5; D remains ambiguous. Germline lookup yields CDR1 SGHKS and CDR2 YYEKEE (reference sequence). This CDR3 comprises 12 residues. V dropped 5 bases and J dropped 8 bases, with 13 bases sitting between them. This CDR3 is CASRQPASTQYF. The CDR3 DNA sequence: TGTGCCAGCAGGCAACCCGCTAGTACCCAGTACTTC.

J is TRBJ2-1 and V is TRBV4-2; 10 nucleotides line up with TRBD2. Germline lookup yields CDR1 LGHNA and CDR2 YNFKEQ. With 4 bases clipped from V and 3 bases from J, the junction kept 6 bases outside the gene matches. The CDR3 spans 16 residues. CDR3 residues: CASSRLTSGNYNEQFF. DNA for the CDR3: TGTGCCAGCAGCCGATTAACTAGCGGGAACTACAATGAGCAGTTCTTC.